This TCR beta chain appears in the sequencing data of a study of human T cells and chemical hapten exposure. General observations from the study: No shift was seen in TCRs above 1 in 1000 frequency with DPC sensitization.

Unique molecular identifiers were linked by the library to individual cDNA molecules. How the authors handled the data: Per sample, the median was 95,638 TCRs, with values from roughly 23,000 to 640,000. TCRdb processed the RACE reads anew with MiXCR; each CDR3 protein has one entry. TCRdb, not the authors, supplied the V and J calls. The sample yields roughly 130,000 distinct CDR3 sequences, approximately 9.5% seen once. This clonotype was seen a handful of times. The target antigen is unknown. The time point was: healthy volunteer bleed at 2 weeks. Blood, whole and unfractionated, served as the source for total RNA extraction. V lost 1 base to trimming and J lost 5 bases, with 14 bases between them. Germline CDR1 reads SGHTA; CDR2 reads FQGNSA. CDR3 length: 15 amino acids.

The receptor was derived from a male donor in good health. Some clones in this sample may be carry-over from other donors' samples. Input material: whole blood. This chain uses TRBV7-2 with TRBJ1-1; a weak D match, TRBD1 (6 bases). The CDR3 sequence: CASSLGSRGGTEAFF. In nucleotides, the CDR3 is TGTGCCAGCAGCTTAGGCAGCAGGGGAGGGACTGAAGCTTTCTTT. Variable domain in full (rest from reference TRBV7-2 and TRBJ1-1): GAGVSQSPSNKVTEKGKDVELRCDPISGHTALYWYRQSLGQGLEFLIYFQGNSAPDKSGLPSDRFSAERTGGSVSTLTIQRTQQEDSAVYLCASSLGSRGGTEAFFGQGTRLTVV.